Many counts were recorded for the clone carrying this T cell receptor beta chain. No antigen is known for it. The source of the sample is a study of neurological immune-mediated disorders. The cDNA came from 5'RACE with 10-nucleotide random UMIs. Each CDR3 protein is one row after TCRdb ran MiXCR on the 5' RACE reads. In the table there are approximately 100,000 distinct CDR3 sequences, roughly 3.5% of which are singletons. Study results and limitations: When the repertoires were grouped phylogenetically, those of 18 of the 34 multiple sclerosis patients came together in a single cluster of related CDR3 sequences, which points to a possible repertoire-level signature.

The sequence was collected from a woman in her forties or fifties with multiple sclerosis. Sequenced input: PBMCs.

The CDR3 is CSARDPLPSGGLRETQYF. The CDR3 region has the DNA TGCAGTGCTAGAGATCCCCTCCCTAGCGGGGGCCTCAGGGAGACCCAGTACTTC. The chain recombines TRBV20-1 with TRBJ2-5; TRBD2 aligns across 10 bases. CDR3 length: 18 amino acids. The junction had 15 bases not matched to a gene; V was cut back by 0 bases and J by 5 bases. Germline lookup yields CDR1 DFQATT and CDR2 SNEGSKA (reference sequence).